This T cell receptor (beta chain) was identified during a study of immunodeficiency (dated by TCRdb to between 2018 and 2021). About the investigation overall: Repertoire analysis was done to look for VDJ recombination defects and oligoclonality. Overall study outcomes, separate from this receptor: Based on top-100 and total clonotype frequencies, severe oligoclonality showed up in patient CD8+ T cells, whereas patient CD4+ T cells did not show severe oligoclonality. Restricted TRB V-J pairing and lower productive entropy were observed in patient CD8+ T cells compared with control CD8+ T cells. Entropy comparisons showed n=3 (open circles) for patients versus healthy controls; a thymic development effect was only suggested as possible.

CDR1 and CDR2, per the germline V gene, are SGDLS and YYNGEE. The CDR3 starts with the cysteine, ends with the phenylalanine, and has 16 residues. Only CDR3 DNA is held: 48 bases, read in frame from base 1. V is pared back by 4 bases and J by 9 bases, with 22 bases lying between the germline termini. Notes on this clone: No cognate antigen has been identified for it. No quality values exist for individual bases; no much larger clone is one base distant.

Before TCR sequencing, CD3+CD8+ T cells were sorted out of fresh PBMCs. After extraction using the QIAamp DNA Blood Mini Kit, genomic DNA was sent off for immunoSEQ repertoire analysis. A standard quantity of genomic DNA template was used for amplification of CDR3 regions by multiplex PCR. An Illumina platform was used to sequence the PCR products. On the authors' methods: Sequences were aligned to a reference, with V, D and J gene definitions taken from IMGT. To eliminate PCR and sequencing errors, a nearest-neighbor clustering algorithm combined closely related sequences. V, D and J usage in productive unique and total sequences was analyzed using ImmunoSEQ Analyzer tools and R version 3.6.1. TCRdb took this table from immuneACCESS and kept in-frame rearrangements with V and J called. Such tables lack part of the clones; where checked against another copy, unresolved V genes explain under half of the gap, and the rest is unexplained. For V, J and clone size, that table is used; D and trimming come from the DNA. Within this sample are approximately 3,300 clones, with around nine tenths of them counted one time only. Clones ranked in the top ten supply 12% of the sample.

The chain is encoded by TRBV9 joined to TRBJ2-2, with a tentative D gene TRBD2 over 7 matching bases. Sequenced material: CD8+ T cells from blood. The sequence was obtained from a human donor in good health. The CDR3 sequence is CASSPSPGGPLWELFF. The DNA sequence reads TGTGCCAGCAGCCCCTCCCCGGGGGGCCCCCTTTGGGAGCTGTTTTTT.